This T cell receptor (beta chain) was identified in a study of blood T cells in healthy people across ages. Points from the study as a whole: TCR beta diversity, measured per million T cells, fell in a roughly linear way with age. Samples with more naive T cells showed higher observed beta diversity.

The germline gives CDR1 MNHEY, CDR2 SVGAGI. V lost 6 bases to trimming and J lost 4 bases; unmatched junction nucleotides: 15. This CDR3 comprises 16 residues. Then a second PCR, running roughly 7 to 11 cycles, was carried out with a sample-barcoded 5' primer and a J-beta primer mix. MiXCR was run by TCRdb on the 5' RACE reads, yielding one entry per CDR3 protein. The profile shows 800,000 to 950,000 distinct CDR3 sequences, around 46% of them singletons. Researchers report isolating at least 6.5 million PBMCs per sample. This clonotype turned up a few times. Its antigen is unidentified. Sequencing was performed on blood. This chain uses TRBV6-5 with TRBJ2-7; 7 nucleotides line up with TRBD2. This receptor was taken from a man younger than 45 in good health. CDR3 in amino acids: CASSYQLTSSLYEQYF. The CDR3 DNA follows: TGTGCCAGCAGCTACCAATTGACTAGCAGCCTTTACGAGCAGTACTTC.